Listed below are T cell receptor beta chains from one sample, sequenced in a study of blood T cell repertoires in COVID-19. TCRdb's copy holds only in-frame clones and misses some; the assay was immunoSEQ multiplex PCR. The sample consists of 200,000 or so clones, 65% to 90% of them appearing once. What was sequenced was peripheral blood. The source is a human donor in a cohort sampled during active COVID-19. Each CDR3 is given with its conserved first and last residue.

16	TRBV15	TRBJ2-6	CATGRQAYSGANVLTF
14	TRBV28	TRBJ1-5	CASSLSGEGQPQHF
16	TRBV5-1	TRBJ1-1	CASSLVPLEISTEAFF
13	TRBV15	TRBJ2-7	CATSRDTSYEQYF
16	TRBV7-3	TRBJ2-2	CASSPYPGTLPSELFF
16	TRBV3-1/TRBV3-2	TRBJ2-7	CASSQDLVGGAGEQYF
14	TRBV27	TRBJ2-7	CASSLAGTGLEQYF
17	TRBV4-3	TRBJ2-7	CASSQEPAGVASYEQYF
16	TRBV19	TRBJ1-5	CASSIQGVLYNQPQHF
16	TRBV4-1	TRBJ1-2	CASSQDDQRPPGGYTF
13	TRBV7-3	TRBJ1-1	CASSRGIGTEAFF
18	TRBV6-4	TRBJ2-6	CASSVSGEISSGANVLTF
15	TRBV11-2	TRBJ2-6	CASSFYRSGANVLTF
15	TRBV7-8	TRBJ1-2	CASSYSTGTQTGYTF
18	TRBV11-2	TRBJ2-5	CASRLGRGGVHAGETQYF
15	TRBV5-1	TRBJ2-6	CASSLGTAGANVLTF
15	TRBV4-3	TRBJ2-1	CASSQGSGRAAEQFF
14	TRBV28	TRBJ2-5	CASTMGQGYETQYF
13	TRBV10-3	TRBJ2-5	CAISPGMGETQYF
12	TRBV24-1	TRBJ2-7	CATNRAPYEQYF
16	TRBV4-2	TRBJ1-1	CASSQDPGQTASEAFF
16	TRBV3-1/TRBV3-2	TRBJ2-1	CASSHFKLAGSYEQFF
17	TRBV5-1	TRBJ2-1	CASSPGLAGRAYNEQFF
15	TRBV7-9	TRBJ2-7	CASSPGTGGLYEQYF
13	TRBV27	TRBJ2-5	CASSPGHGGTQYF
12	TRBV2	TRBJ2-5	CASRGGTSVEYF
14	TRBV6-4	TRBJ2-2	CASRLTGGTGELFF
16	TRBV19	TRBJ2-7	CASRGGTSGSTYEQYF
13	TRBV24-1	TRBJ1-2	CATSVAGNYGYTF
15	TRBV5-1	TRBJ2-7	CASSLGFTAVYEQYF
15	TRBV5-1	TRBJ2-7	CASSPGASGSYEQYF
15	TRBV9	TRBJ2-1	CASSQGSGTYNEQFF
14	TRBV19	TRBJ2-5	CASSSGRRQETQYF
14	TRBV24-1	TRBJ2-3	CATSVTQNTDTQYF
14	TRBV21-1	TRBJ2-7	CASSKGPHSYEQYF
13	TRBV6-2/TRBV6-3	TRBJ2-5	CASSYAGSETQYF
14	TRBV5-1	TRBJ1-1	CASTKTGENTEAFF
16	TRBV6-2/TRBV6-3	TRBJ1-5	CASSSHRGYWNQPQHF
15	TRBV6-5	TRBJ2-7	CASSYSASGTYEQYF
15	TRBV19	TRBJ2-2	CASSIAQGVTGELFF
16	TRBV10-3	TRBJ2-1	CAIRKTSGLSYNEQFF
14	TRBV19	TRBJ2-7	CASSPWDGGYEQYF
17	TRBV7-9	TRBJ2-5	CASSPRTRDRGFETQYF
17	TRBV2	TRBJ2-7	CASSEAASGGNSYEQYF
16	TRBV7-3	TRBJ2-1	CASSLTASGRRNEQFF
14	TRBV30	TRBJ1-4	CAWSRQGANEKLFF
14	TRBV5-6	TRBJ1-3	CASSPGSTGNTIYF